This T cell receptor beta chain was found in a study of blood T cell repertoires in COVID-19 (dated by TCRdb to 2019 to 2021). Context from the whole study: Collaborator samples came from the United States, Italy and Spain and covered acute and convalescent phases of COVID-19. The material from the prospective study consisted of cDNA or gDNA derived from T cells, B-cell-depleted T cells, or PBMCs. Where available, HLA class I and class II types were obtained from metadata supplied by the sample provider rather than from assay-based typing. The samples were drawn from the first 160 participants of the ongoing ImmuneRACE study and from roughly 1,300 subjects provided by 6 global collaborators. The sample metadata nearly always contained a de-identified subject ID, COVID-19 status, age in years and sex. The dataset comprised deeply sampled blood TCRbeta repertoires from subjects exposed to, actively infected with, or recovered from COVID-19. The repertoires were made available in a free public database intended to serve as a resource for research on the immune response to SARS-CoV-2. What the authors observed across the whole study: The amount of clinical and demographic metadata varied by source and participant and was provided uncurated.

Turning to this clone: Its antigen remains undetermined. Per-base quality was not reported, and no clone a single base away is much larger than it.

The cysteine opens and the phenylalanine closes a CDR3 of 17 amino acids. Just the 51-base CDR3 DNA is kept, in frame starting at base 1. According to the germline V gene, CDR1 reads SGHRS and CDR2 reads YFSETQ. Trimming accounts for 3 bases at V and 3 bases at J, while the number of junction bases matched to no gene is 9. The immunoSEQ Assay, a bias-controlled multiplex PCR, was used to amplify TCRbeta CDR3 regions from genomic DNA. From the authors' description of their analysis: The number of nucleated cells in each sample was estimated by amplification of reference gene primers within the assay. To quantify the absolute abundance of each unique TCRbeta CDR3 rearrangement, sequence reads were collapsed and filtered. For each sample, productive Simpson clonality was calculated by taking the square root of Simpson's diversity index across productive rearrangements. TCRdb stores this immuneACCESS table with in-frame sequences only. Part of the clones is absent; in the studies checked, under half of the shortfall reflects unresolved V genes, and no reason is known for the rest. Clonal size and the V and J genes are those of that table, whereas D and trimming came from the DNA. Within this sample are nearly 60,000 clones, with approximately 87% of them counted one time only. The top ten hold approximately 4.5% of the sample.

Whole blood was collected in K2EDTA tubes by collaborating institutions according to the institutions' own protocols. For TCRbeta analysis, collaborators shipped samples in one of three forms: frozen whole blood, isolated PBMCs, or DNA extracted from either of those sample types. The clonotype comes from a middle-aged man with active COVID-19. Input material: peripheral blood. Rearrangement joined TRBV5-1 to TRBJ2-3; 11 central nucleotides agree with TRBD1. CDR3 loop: CASSWRTGGFETDTQYF. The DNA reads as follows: TGCGCCAGCAGCTGGAGGACAGGGGGCTTTGAAACAGATACGCAGTATTTT.